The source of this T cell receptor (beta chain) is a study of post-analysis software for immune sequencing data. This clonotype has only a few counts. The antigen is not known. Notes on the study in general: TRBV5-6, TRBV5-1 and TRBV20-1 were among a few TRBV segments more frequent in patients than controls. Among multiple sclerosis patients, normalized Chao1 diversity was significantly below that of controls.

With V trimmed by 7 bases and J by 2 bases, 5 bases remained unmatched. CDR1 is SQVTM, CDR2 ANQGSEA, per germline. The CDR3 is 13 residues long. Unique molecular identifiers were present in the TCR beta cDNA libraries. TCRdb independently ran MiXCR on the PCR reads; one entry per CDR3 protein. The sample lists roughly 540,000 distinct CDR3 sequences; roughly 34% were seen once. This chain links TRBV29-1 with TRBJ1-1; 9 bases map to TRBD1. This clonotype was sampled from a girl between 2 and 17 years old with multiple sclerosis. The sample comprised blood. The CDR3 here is CSGRQGGNTEAFF. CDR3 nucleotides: TGCAGCGGACGACAGGGGGGAAACACTGAAGCTTTCTTT.